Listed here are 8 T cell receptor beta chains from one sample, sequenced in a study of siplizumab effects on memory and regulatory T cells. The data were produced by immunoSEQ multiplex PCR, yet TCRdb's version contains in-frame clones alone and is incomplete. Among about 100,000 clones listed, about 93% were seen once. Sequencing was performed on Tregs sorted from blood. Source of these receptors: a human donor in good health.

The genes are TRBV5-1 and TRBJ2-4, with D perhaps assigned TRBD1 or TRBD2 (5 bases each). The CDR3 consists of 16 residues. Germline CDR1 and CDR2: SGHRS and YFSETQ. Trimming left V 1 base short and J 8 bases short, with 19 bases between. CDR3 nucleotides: TGCGCCAGCAGCTTGCCGAATCGGGGCGGCGTGGACATTCAGTACTTC. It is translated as CASSLPNRGGVDIQYF.

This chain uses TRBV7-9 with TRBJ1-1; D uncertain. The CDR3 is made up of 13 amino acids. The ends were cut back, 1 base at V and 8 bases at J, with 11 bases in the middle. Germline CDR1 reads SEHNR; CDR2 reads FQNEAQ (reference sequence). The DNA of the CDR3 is TGTGCCAGCAGCTTAGATCTAGGGAGAGAAGCTTTCTTT. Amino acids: CASSLDLGREAFF.

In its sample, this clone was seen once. CDR3 DNA: TGCGCCAGCAGCTCGAACTCCTTCCCCACCGGGGAGCTGTTTTTT. It encodes CASSSNSFPTGELFF. The chain joins TRBV5-1 to TRBJ2-2; the D is unclear. Looked up from germline, CDR1 is SGHRS and CDR2 is YFSETQ. V lost 3 bases, J lost 4 bases, and 13 bases lay in between. CDR3 length: 15 residues.

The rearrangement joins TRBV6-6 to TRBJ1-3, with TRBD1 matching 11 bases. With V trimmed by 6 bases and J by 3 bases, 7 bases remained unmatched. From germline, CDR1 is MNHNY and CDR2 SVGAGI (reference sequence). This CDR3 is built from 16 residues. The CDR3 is CASSSGQGAIGNTIYF. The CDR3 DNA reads TGTGCCAGCAGCTCCGGACAGGGGGCAATTGGAAACACCATATATTTT.

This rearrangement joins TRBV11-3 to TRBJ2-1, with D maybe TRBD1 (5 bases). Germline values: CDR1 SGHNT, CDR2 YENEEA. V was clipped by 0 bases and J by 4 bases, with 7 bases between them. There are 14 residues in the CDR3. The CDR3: CASSLDRTYNEQFF. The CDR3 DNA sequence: TGTGCCAGCAGCTTAGACAGGACATACAATGAGCAGTTCTTC. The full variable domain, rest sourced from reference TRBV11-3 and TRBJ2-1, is EAGVVQSPRYKIIEKKQPVAFWCNPISGHNTLYWYLQNLGQGPELLIRYENEEAVDDSQLPKDRFSAERLKGVDSTLKIQPAELGDSAVYLCASSLDRTYNEQFFGPGTRLTVL.

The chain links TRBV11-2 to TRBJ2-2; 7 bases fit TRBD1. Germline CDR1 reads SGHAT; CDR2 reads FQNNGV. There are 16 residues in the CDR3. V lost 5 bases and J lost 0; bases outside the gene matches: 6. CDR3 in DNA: TGTGCCAGCAGCCCACAAGGGACAGCGAACACCGGGGAGCTGTTTTTT. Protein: CASSPQGTANTGELFF.

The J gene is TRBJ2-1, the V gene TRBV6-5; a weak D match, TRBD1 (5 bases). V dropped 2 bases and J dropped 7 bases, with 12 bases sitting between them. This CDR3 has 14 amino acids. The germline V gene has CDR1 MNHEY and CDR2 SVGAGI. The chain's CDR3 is CASSYARRANEQFF. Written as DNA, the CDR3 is TGTGCCAGCAGTTACGCGCGCAGGGCTAATGAGCAGTTCTTC.

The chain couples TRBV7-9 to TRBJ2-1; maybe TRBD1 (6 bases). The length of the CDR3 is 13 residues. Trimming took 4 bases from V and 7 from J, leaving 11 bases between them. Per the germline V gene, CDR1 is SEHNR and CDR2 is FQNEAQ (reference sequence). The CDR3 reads CASSSQGSNEQFF. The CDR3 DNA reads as TGTGCCAGCAGCTCACAGGGTTCGAATGAGCAGTTCTTC. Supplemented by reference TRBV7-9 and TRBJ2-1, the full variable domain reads DTGVSQNPRHKITKRGQNVTFRCDPISEHNRLYWYRQTLGQGPEFLTYFQNEAQLEKSRLLSDRFSAERPKGSFSTLEIQRTEQGDSAMYLCASSSQGSNEQFFGPGTRLTVL.